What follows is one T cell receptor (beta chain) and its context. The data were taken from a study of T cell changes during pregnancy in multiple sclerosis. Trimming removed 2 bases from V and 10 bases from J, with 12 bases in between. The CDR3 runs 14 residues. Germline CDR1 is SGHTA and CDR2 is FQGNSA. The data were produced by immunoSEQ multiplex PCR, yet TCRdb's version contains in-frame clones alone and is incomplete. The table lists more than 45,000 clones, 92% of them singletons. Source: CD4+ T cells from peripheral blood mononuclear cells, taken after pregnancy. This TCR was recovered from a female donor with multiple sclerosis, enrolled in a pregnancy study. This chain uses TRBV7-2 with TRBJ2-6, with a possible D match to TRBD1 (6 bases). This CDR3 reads CASSLYGGENVLTF. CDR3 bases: TGTGCCAGCAGCTTATATGGGGGCGAGAACGTCCTGACTTTC.